The clone carrying this T cell receptor (beta chain) was observed a few times. The data derive from a study of T cells in Graves' hyperthyroidism and ophthalmopathy. The CDR3 sequence is 14 residues long. V dropped 4 bases and J dropped 8; count of bases not matched to a gene: 9. Germline V gene sequence: CDR1 PRHDT, CDR2 FYEKMQ (reference sequence). There were TCR beta CDR3 regions amplified from RNA transcripts. A first-round RT-PCR of the TCR CDR3 used the HTBI primer set. From the multiplex PCR reads, TCRdb called clonotypes with MiXCR, one entry per CDR3 protein. Among some 350,000 distinct CDR3 sequences listed, about 25% were seen once.

The clonotype was recovered from a man aged 45 to 65 with Graves' hyperthyroidism. Sequenced: blood. The chain recombines TRBV13 with TRBJ1-2; 8 nucleotides line up with TRBD1. The CDR3 DNA follows: TGTGCCAGCAGCTGGGGGACAGGTAGCAGGGGCTACACCTTC. Its translation: CASSWGTGSRGYTF. Based on the CDR3 plus reference TRBV13 and TRBJ1-2, the full variable domain is AAGVIQSPRHLIKEKRETATLKCYPIPRHDTVYWYQQGPGQDPQFLISFYEKMQSDKGSIPDRFSAQQFSDYHSELNMSSLELGDSALYFCASSWGTGSRGYTFGSGTRLTVV.